The 27 T cell receptor beta chains below come from one sample, sequenced in a study of response to subunit inactivated influenza vaccine. MiXCR was run by TCRdb on the RT-PCR reads, yielding one entry per CDR3 protein. The data hold approximately 480,000 distinct CDR3 sequences, with about 10% observed a single time. This sample comprised PBMCs from blood, obtained about 6 weeks after vaccination. The receptors were gathered from a man aged 45-60 years who received an inactivated influenza vaccine.

This clonotype was detected ten times or more. The chain recombines TRBV27 with TRBJ2-7; unclear D gene. Between the trimmed V and J ends, which lost 7 bases and 7 bases, there was a span of 17 bases. CDR3 length: 13 residues. In germline, CDR1 is MNHEY, CDR2 SMNVEV (reference sequence). CDR3: CASTYKPGQEQYF. CDR3 nucleotide sequence: TGTGCCAGCACGTACAAACCAGGTCAGGAGCAGTACTTC.

This clonotype was found many times. V and J are TRBV10-3 and TRBJ2-7, with 11 bases that match TRBD1. In germline, CDR1 is ENHRY, CDR2 SYGVKD. The CDR3 covers 14 residues. Losses at the gene ends were 8 bases for V and 7 bases for J; bases not matched to a gene: 10. CDR3 sequence: CAISGTGGLREQYF. The CDR3 DNA follows: TGTGCCATCTCCGGGACAGGGGGACTACGGGAGCAGTACTTC.

This clonotype was seen once. The chain carries TRBV7-9 and TRBJ2-7; 8 positions agree with TRBD2. After removal of 5 bases from V and 0 bases from J, the junction contained 6 bases not matched to a gene. CDR3 size: 15 residues. Germline V gene lookup returns CDR1 SEHNR and CDR2 FQNEAQ (reference sequence). The CDR3: CASSGGRNSSYEQYF. DNA of the CDR3: TGTGCCAGCAGCGGCGGGAGGAACTCCTCCTACGAGCAGTACTTC. Together with reference TRBV7-9 and TRBJ2-7, the CDR3 gives the full variable domain: DTGVSQNPRHKITKRGQNVTFRCDPISEHNRLYWYRQTLGQGPEFLTYFQNEAQLEKSRLLSDRFSAERPKGSFSTLEIQRTEQGDSAMYLCASSGGRNSSYEQYFGPGTRLTVT.

This clonotype was detected only a few times. V usage is TRBV10-3 and J usage is TRBJ2-3; 11 bases fit TRBD2. Trimming at V came to 5 bases and at J to 4 bases, leaving 8 bases not matched to a gene. Germline CDR1 and CDR2: ENHRY and SYGVKD. CDR3 length: 16 residues. For the CDR3, the DNA is TGTGCCATCAGTACTACTAGCGGGAGTGGCTCAGATACGCAGTATTTT. Translating gives CAISTTSGSGSDTQYF.

This clonotype was seen many times. The chain uses TRBV24-1 and TRBJ1-5, with D possibly matching TRBD1 (6 bases). V dropped 2 bases and J dropped 5 bases, with 18 bases sitting between them. CDR1 KGHDR and CDR2 SFDVKD come from the germline V gene. The CDR3 has 17 amino acids. CDR3 region: CATSDSRTGTSYQPQHF. CDR3 sequence (DNA): TGTGCCACCAGTGATTCCCGTACCGGGACAAGCTATCAGCCCCAGCATTTT.

In its sample, this clonotype was seen many times. The rearrangement joins TRBV2 to TRBJ2-1; no clear D gene. With 2 bases removed from V and 0 bases from J, the gap between germline ends came to 8 bases. The CDR3 extends over 15 amino acids. From germline, CDR1 is SNHLY and CDR2 FYNNEI. CDR3 sequence (DNA): TGTGCCAGCAGTGAACTCGGAGTCTCCTACAATGAGCAGTTCTTC. Amino acids: CASSELGVSYNEQFF.

This clonotype was recorded a few times. The genes are TRBV20-1 and TRBJ1-1, with a weak D call TRBD1 (6 bases). Trimming stripped 1 base from V and 1 base from J, with 10 bases between. This CDR3 contains 14 residues. Germline loops: CDR1 DFQATT, CDR2 SNEGSKA (reference sequence). The CDR3 DNA reads TGCAGTGCTAGAGGGACAGTGCCGAACACTGAAGCTTTCTTT. Protein product: CSARGTVPNTEAFF.

The V gene is TRBV29-1, the J gene TRBJ2-5; 15 bases align to TRBD2. Germline CDR1 and CDR2: SQVTM and ANQGSEA. This CDR3 is built from 15 residues. Trimming took 7 bases from V and 5 from J; bases not matched to a gene: 8. The chain's CDR3 is CSGTGLAGGRETQYF. CDR3 nucleotide sequence: TGCAGCGGAACTGGACTAGCGGGAGGGCGGGAGACCCAGTACTTC.

This clonotype was counted at least ten times. This chain links TRBV9 with TRBJ2-5; 8 positions match TRBD2. The V segment lost 3 bases and the J segment 7 bases; nucleotides outside the gene matches: 2. The CDR3 totals 12 residues. The germline V gene has CDR1 SGDLS and CDR2 YYNGEE. This chain's CDR3 is CASSASGGTQYF. CDR3 coding DNA: TGTGCCAGCAGCGCGAGCGGGGGGACCCAGTACTTC.

The chain employs TRBV28 and TRBJ2-7; D possibly corresponds to TRBD2 (7 bases). Germline V CDR1 and CDR2: MDHEN, SYDVKM. The CDR3 contains 17 residues. The V and J ends lost 2 bases and 4 bases respectively, with 21 bases between them. CDR3 bases: TGTGCCAGCAGTTTAAGCCCGTGGGCGGGGGCGCCTTACGAGCAGTACTTC. Translating it yields CASSLSPWAGAPYEQYF.

This clonotype appeared a few times. The rearrangement links TRBV6-5 to TRBJ1-2; D remains unclear. The germline gives CDR1 MNHEY, CDR2 SVGAGI. V lost 2 bases and J lost 7, with 14 bases in between. The CDR3 covers 14 residues. CDR3 DNA sequence: TGTGCCAGCAGTTACGGACTAGACCGGGGTGGCTACACCTTC. It encodes CASSYGLDRGGYTF.

The rearrangement uses TRBV2 and TRBJ1-2, with D hard to call. Trimming removed 2 bases from V and 6 bases from J, with 16 bases in between. Per germline, CDR1 SNHLY and CDR2 FYNNEI. The length of the CDR3 is 15 residues. The CDR3 loop is CASSEPPGADDGYTF. The DNA for the CDR3 is TGTGCCAGCAGTGAACCACCCGGTGCGGACGATGGCTACACCTTC.

This clonotype was detected a few times. The chain uses TRBV12-3 or TRBV12-4 and TRBJ1-2; D remains ambiguous. The CDR3 is 11 residues long. Trimming left V 6 bases short and J 5 bases short, with 7 bases between. CDR3 sequence reads: CASSRYYGYTF. The CDR3 DNA reads TGTGCCAGCAGCCGATATTATGGCTACACCTTC.

The J gene is TRBJ2-7, the V gene TRBV4-2; weak D call: TRBD1 (6 bases). Trimming took off 3 bases at V and 0 bases at J, with 24 bases between the two ends. CDR1 is LGHNA, CDR2 YNFKEQ, per germline. This CDR3 comprises 19 residues. Here the CDR3 reads CASSHLSPSDRPTSYEQYF. The CDR3 DNA reads as TGTGCCAGCAGCCACCTCTCTCCGTCCGACAGGCCGACCTCCTACGAGCAGTACTTC.

This clonotype was detected only a few times. The chain's CDR3 is CASSPRSSGEETQYF. In DNA, the CDR3 is TGCGCCAGCAGCCCCCGGTCTAGCGGGGAAGAGACCCAGTACTTC. The chain combines TRBV5-1 with TRBJ2-5; TRBD2 agrees at 9 bases. V lost 4 bases, J lost 3 bases, and 7 bases stayed unmatched. The CDR3 has 15 amino acids. Germline CDR1 SGHRS, CDR2 YFSETQ.

The sample holds many counts of this clonotype. The rearrangement joins TRBV16 to TRBJ2-1; 10 positions match TRBD2. V lost 1 base to trimming and J lost 9 bases; unmatched junction nucleotides: 9. The CDR3 has 16 amino acids. Germline V gives CDR1 KGHSY, CDR2 FQNENV. The CDR3 DNA reads as TGTGCCAGCAGCCAATGGCTAGCGGGGGTTTCGAGTGAGCAGTTCTTC. This codes for CASSQWLAGVSSEQFF.

This clonotype was detected a few times. The rearrangement links TRBV10-2 to TRBJ2-7; D could derive from TRBD1 or TRBD2 (6 bases each). The CDR3 contains 15 residues. V shed 0 bases and J shed 3 bases, with 12 bases lying between them. Germline V lookup: CDR1 WSHSY, CDR2 SAAADI. The CDR3 here is CASSESRGANYEQYF. In DNA, the CDR3 is TGCGCCAGCAGTGAGTCGAGGGGGGCCAACTACGAGCAGTACTTC.

The chain recombines TRBV10-1 with TRBJ2-3; the D gene is possibly TRBD1 (5 bases). The V end was cut by 0 bases, the J end by 4 bases, with 8 bases between. The CDR3 has 14 residues. Germline V gene lookup returns CDR1 WNHNN and CDR2 SYGVQD (reference sequence). The CDR3 DNA reads as TGCGCCAGCAGTGAGTCGGTCAGGGCAGATACGCAGTATTTT. The encoded protein is CASSESVRADTQYF.

This rearrangement joins TRBV20-1 to TRBJ1-4; D not certain. The germline V gene has CDR1 DFQATT and CDR2 SNEGSKA (reference sequence). CDR3 length: 12 residues. The ends were cut back, 4 bases at V and 8 bases at J, with 11 bases in the middle. The CDR3 DNA sequence: TGCAGTGCTACTAGACGGGAGGAAAAACTGTTTTTT. Its protein product is CSATRREEKLFF.

This clonotype has at least ten counts. V gene TRBV3-1 combines with J gene TRBJ2-5; 11 bases match TRBD1. With V trimmed by 2 bases and J by 5 bases, 4 bases remained unmatched. Germline V gene lookup returns CDR1 LGHDT and CDR2 YNNKEL (reference sequence). The CDR3 contains 15 residues. In DNA, the CDR3 is TGTGCCAGCAGCCAACGAGGGACAGGGGGTGAGACCCAGTACTTC. This codes for CASSQRGTGGETQYF.

The V and J genes are TRBV12-3 or TRBV12-4 and TRBJ1-1; D unclear. V was clipped by 1 base and J by 2 bases, with 11 bases between them. The CDR3 runs 15 residues. The CDR3: CASSLVMPVNTEAFF. The CDR3 coding sequence is TGTGCCAGCAGTTTAGTTATGCCCGTAAACACTGAAGCTTTCTTT.

This clonotype was seen more than once but under ten times. V and J are TRBV12-3 or TRBV12-4 and TRBJ1-1, with 7 bases identical to TRBD1. The CDR3 consists of 13 residues. J was trimmed by 6 bases and V by 6 bases; bases with no gene match: 7. This CDR3 is CASSLDRTAEAFF. The CDR3 nucleotides read TGTGCCAGCAGCCTGGACAGGACGGCTGAAGCTTTCTTT.

The chain couples TRBV5-1 to TRBJ2-3; D might be TRBD1 or TRBD2, each matching 5 bases. CDR3 length: 17 amino acids. Germline assignment: CDR1 SGHRS and CDR2 YFSETQ. Trimming took 4 bases from V and 3 from J, leaving 21 bases between them. The CDR3 nucleotides read TGCGCCAGCAGCGCGAATCCCGGGGCGAAACAAACAGATACGCAGTATTTT. It codes for CASSANPGAKQTDTQYF.

The genes are TRBV2 and TRBJ2-7; 8 bases agree with TRBD1. The CDR3 spans 13 residues. Germline V CDR1 and CDR2: SNHLY, FYNNEI. V lost 7 bases, J lost 5 bases, and 7 bases stayed unmatched. Here the CDR3 DNA reads TGTGCCAGCATGAGGACAGGGCTCGACGAGCAGTACTTC. Translation: CASMRTGLDEQYF. Full variable domain (rest looked up from reference TRBV2 and TRBJ2-7): EPEVTQTPSHQVTQMGQEVILRCVPISNHLYFYWYRQILGQKVEFLVSFYNNEISEKSEIFDDQFSVERPDGSNFTLKIRSTKLEDSAMYFCASMRTGLDEQYFGPGTRLTVT.

This clonotype has a handful of counts. The chain is built from TRBV20-1 and TRBJ2-7; tentatively, D is TRBD1 or TRBD2 (5 bases each). CDR1 is DFQATT and CDR2 is SNEGSKA in the germline V gene (reference sequence). Trimming took off 2 bases at V and 0 bases at J, with 11 bases between the two ends. The CDR3 loop spans 14 amino acids. In nucleotides, the CDR3 is TGCAGTGCTAGATTTGGGGGAAGCTCCTACGAGCAGTACTTC. Translated, it gives CSARFGGSSYEQYF.

This clonotype was recorded a few times. This CDR3 is CASSRLAGGTTGELFF. CDR3 nucleotides: TGTGCCAGCAGTAGACTAGCGGGAGGAACAACCGGGGAGCTGTTTTTT. V gene TRBV12-3 or TRBV12-4 combines with J gene TRBJ2-2, with TRBD2 identical over 13 bases. The length of the CDR3 is 16 residues. V shed 5 bases and J 5 bases; nucleotides not matched to a gene: 5.

The chain combines TRBV6-5 with TRBJ2-5; 7 bases agree with TRBD1. Per the germline V gene, CDR1 is MNHEY and CDR2 is SVGAGI. The CDR3 length is 16 residues. V gave up 0 bases and J gave up 5 bases; unmatched junction bases: 9. The DNA of the CDR3 is TGTGCCAGCAGTTACTCCAACCCGACAGGGAAGGAGACCCAGTACTTC. Protein: CASSYSNPTGKETQYF.